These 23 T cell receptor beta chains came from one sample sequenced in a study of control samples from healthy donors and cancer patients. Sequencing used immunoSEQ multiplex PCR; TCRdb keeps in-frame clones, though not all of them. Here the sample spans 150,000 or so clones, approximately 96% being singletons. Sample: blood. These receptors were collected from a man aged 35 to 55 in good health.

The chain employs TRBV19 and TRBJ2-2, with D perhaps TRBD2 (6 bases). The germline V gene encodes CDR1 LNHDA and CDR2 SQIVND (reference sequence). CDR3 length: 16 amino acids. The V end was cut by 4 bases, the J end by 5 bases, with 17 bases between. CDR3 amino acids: CASSSTGTSRTGELFF. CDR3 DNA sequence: TGTGCCAGTAGTAGTACCGGGACTTCAAGAACCGGGGAGCTGTTTTTT.

The CDR3 sequence: CASSEIDRAGANTEAFF. CDR3 nucleotides: TGTGCCAGCAGTGAAATTGATCGGGCAGGGGCGAACACTGAAGCTTTCTTT. The genes are TRBV25-1 and TRBJ1-1; possibly TRBD1 for D (6 bases). Looked up from germline, CDR1 is MGHDK and CDR2 is SYGVNS. With 2 bases removed from V and 1 base from J, the gap between germline ends came to 17 bases. The CDR3 runs 17 residues. The entire variable domain, with the rest obtained from reference TRBV25-1 and TRBJ1-1, is as follows: EADIYQTPRYLVIGTGKKITLECSQTMGHDKMYWYQQDPGMELHLIHYSYGVNSTEKGDLSSESTVSRIRTEHFPLTLESARPSHTSQYLCASSEIDRAGANTEAFFGQGTRLTVV.

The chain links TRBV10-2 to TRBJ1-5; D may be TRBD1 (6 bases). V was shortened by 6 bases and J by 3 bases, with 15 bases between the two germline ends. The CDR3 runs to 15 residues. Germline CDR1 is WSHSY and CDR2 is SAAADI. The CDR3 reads CASSVTGADNQPQHF. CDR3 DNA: TGCGCCAGCAGCGTGACGGGGGCTGACAATCAGCCCCAGCATTTT.

The DNA of the CDR3 is TGTGCCAGCAGTGAAAAAATGGGGGAAAAACTGTTTTTT. Translation gives CASSEKMGEKLFF. V and J are TRBV6-1 and TRBJ1-4; D unclear. Trimming removed 2 bases from V and 8 bases from J, with 9 bases in between. This CDR3 is built from 13 residues. Germline loops: CDR1 MNHNS, CDR2 SASEGT.

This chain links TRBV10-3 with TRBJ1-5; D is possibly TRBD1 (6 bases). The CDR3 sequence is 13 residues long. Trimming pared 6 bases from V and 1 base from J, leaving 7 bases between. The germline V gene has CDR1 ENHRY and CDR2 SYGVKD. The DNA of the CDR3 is TGTGCCATCAGCGGGACAAGCAATCAGCCCCAGCATTTT. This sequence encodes CAISGTSNQPQHF.

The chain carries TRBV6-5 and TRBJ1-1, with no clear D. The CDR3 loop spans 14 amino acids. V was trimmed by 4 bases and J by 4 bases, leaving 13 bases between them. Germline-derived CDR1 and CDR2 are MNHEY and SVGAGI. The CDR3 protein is CASSLDPYGTEAFF. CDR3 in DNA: TGTGCCAGCAGTTTAGATCCCTACGGCACTGAAGCTTTCTTT.

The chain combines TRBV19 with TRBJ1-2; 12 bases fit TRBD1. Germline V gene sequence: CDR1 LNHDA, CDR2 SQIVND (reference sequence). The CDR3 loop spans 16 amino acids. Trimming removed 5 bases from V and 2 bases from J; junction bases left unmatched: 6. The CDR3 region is CASSARDRGRNYGYTF. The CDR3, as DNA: TGTGCCAGTAGTGCCCGGGACAGGGGGCGAAACTATGGCTACACCTTC.

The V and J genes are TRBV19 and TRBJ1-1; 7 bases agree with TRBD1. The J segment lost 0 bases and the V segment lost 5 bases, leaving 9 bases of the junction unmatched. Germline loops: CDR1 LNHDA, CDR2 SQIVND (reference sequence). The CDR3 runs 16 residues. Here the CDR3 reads CASSLEQGRLNTEAFF. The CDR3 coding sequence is TGTGCCAGTAGTCTCGAACAGGGGCGGCTGAACACTGAAGCTTTCTTT.

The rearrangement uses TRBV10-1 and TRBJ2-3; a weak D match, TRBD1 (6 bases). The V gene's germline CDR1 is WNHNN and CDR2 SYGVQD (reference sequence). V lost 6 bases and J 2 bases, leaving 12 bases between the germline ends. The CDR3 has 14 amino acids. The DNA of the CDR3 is TGCGCCAGCAGCGCCCGGGGACACACAGATACGCAGTATTTT. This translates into CASSARGHTDTQYF.

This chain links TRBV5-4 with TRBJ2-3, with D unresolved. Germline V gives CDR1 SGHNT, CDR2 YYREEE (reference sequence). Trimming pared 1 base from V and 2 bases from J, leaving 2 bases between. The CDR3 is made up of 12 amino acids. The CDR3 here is CASSLLTDTQYF. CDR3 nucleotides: TGTGCCAGCAGCTTGCTCACAGATACGCAGTATTTT.

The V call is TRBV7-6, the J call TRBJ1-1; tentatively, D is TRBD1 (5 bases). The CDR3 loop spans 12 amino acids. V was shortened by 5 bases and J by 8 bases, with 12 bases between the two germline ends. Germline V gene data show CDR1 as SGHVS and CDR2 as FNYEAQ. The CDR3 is CASSPPAGEAFF. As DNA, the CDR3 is TGTGCCAGCAGCCCCCCGGCAGGGGAAGCTTTCTTT. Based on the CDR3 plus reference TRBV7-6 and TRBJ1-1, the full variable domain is GAGVSQSPRYKVTKRGQDVALRCDPISGHVSLYWYRQALGQGPEFLTYFNYEAQQDKSGLPNDRFSAERPEGSISTLTIQRTEQRDSAMYRCASSPPAGEAFFGQGTRLTVV.

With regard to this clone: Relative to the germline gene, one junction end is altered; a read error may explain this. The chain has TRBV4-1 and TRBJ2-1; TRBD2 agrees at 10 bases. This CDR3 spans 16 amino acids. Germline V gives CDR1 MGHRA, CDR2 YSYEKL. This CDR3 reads CASSLVLAGAYNERFF. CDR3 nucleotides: TGCGCCAGCAGCCTTGTCCTAGCGGGGGCCTACAATGAGCGGTTCTTC.

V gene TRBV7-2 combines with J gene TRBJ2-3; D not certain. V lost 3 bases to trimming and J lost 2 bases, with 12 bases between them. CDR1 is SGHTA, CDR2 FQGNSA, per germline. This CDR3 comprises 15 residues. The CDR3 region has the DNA TGTGCCAGCAGCTTTCGGAACGGACCCACAGATACGCAGTATTTT. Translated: CASSFRNGPTDTQYF. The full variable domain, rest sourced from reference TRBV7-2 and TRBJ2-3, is GAGVSQSPSNKVTEKGKDVELRCDPISGHTALYWYRQSLGQGLEFLIYFQGNSAPDKSGLPSDRFSAERTGGSVSTLTIQRTQQEDSAVYLCASSFRNGPTDTQYFGPGTRLTVL.

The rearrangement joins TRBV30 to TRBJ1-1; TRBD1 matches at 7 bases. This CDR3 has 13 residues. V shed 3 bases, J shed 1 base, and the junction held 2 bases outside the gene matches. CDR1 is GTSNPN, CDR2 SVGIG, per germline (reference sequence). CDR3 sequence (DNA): TGTGCCTGGAGCGGACAGGCGAACACTGAAGCTTTCTTT. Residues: CAWSGQANTEAFF.

The CDR3: CASSIKGQGSSLHF. The CDR3 DNA follows: TGTGCCAGTAGTATAAAGGGACAGGGATCCTCCCTCCACTTT. The chain links TRBV19 to TRBJ1-6; 9 nucleotides match TRBD1. The CDR3 runs 14 residues. CDR1 LNHDA and CDR2 SQIVND come from the germline V gene (reference sequence). J lost 14 bases, V lost 2 bases, and 7 bases had no gene match. Drawing the rest from reference TRBV19 and TRBJ1-6, the complete variable domain is DGGITQSPKYLFRKEGQNVTLSCEQNLNHDAMYWYRQDPGQGLRLIYYSQIVNDFQKGDIAEGYSVSREKKESFPLTVTSAQKNPTAFYLCASSIKGQGSSLHFGNGTRLTVT.

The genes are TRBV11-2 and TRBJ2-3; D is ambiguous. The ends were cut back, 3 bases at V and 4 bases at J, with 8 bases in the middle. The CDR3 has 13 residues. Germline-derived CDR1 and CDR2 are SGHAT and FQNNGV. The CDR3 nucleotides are TGTGCCAGCAGCTTTACCGCCCCAGATACGCAGTATTTT. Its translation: CASSFTAPDTQYF.

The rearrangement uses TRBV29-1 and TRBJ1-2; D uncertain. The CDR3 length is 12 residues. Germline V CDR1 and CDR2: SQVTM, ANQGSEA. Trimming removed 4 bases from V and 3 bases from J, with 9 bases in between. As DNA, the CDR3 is TGCAGCGTTGCCCGGGGATACTATGGCTACACCTTC. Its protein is CSVARGYYGYTF.

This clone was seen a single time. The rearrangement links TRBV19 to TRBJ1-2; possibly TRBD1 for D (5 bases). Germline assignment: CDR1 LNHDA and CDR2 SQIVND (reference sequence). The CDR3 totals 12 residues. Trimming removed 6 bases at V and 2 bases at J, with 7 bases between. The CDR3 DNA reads TGTGCCAGTAGGGGGCAGAACTATGGCTACACCTTC. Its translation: CASRGQNYGYTF.

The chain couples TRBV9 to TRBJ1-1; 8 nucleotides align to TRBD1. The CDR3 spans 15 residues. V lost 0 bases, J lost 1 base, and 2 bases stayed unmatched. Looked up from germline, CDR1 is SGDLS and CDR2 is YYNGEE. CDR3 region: CASSVGGQENTEAFF. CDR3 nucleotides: TGTGCCAGCAGCGTAGGGGGACAGGAGAACACTGAAGCTTTCTTT.

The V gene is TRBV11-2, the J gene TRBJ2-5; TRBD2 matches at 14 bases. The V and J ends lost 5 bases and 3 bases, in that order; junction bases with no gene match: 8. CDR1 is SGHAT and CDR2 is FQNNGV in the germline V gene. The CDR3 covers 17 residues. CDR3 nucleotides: TGTGCCAGCAGCCCACGGACTAGCGGGGGGAGGAAAGAGACCCAGTACTTC. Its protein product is CASSPRTSGGRKETQYF. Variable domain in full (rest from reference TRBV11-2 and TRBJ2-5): EAGVAQSPRYKIIEKRQSVAFWCNPISGHATLYWYQQILGQGPKLLIQFQNNGVVDDSQLPKDRFSAERLKGVDSTLKIQPAKLEDSAVYLCASSPRTSGGRKETQYFGPGTRLLVL.

CDR3 sequence (DNA): TGCGCCACCAGCGGGCAGGGGCGGGAAAAACTGTTTTTT. Amino acids: CATSGQGREKLFF. The chain has TRBV10-2 and TRBJ1-4, with D maybe TRBD1 (6 bases). The CDR3 length is 13 residues. Germline values: CDR1 WSHSY, CDR2 SAAADI. V shed 10 bases and J shed 8 bases, with 17 bases lying between them.

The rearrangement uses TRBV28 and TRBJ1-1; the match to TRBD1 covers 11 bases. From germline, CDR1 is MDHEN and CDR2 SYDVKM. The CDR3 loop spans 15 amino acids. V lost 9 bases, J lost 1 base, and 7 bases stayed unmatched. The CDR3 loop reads CASRGQGAWNTEAFF. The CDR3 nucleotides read TGTGCCAGTAGAGGACAGGGGGCATGGAACACTGAAGCTTTCTTT.

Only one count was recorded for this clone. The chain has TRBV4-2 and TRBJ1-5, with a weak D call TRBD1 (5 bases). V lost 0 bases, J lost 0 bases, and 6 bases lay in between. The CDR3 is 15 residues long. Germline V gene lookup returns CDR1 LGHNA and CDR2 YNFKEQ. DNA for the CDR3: TGTGCCAGCAGCCAAGATGGGGGTAGCAATCAGCCCCAGCATTTT. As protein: CASSQDGGSNQPQHF.